What follows is one T cell receptor (beta chain) and its context. What it recognizes is unknown. The data belong to a study of cytomegalovirus exposure and HLA in healthy donors. For the study at large: Approximately 190 million T cells yielded roughly 120 million unique TCR beta sequences, as an earlier analysis found.

Overall study findings and caveats: Segments of the TCR beta V type were, in most cases, productive about 87% or about 30% of the time in an earlier analysis. After further analysis at a later stage, 15,000 to 20,000 TCR beta sequences were associated with HLA alleles at 0.05 false discovery rate. In vitro checks showed that three CMV-associated chains really do target CMV antigens.

This CDR3 is 16 amino acids long. Germline loops: CDR1 SGHTA, CDR2 FQGNSA. Trimming took off 2 bases at V and 4 bases at J, with 14 bases between the two ends. 13 Jbeta primers and 60 Vbeta primers were used for the PCR. The protocol was immunoSEQ multiplex PCR, while the TCRdb copy is restricted to in-frame clones and leaves out a portion. This sample has about 130,000 clones, with approximately 73% found just once. What was sequenced was PBMCs. This rearrangement joins TRBV7-2 to TRBJ2-2, with D perhaps TRBD2 (6 bases). The receptor's source is a man in his 60s in good health and CMV-seropositive. This CDR3 reads CASSLNWRGSTGELFF. CDR3 bases: TGTGCCAGCAGCTTAAACTGGCGGGGAAGCACCGGGGAGCTGTTTTTT.